What follows are 12 T cell receptor beta chains derived from one specimen sequenced in a study of T cell responses to AZD1222 COVID-19 vaccine. The data were produced by immunoSEQ multiplex PCR, yet TCRdb's version contains in-frame clones alone and is incomplete. This table holds roughly 150,000 clones, roughly 91% found once. Here the sequenced sample was peripheral blood, taken 28 days after the second AZD1222 dose. These receptors all come from an adult who received the AZD1222 COVID-19 vaccine.

This clone has just one count. V usage is TRBV2 and J usage is TRBJ1-1; D gene ambiguous. This CDR3 contains 14 residues. Germline loops: CDR1 SNHLY, CDR2 FYNNEI. V lost 6 bases and J 0 bases, leaving 11 bases between the germline ends. CDR3 residues: CASRPTPMNTEAFF. The CDR3 region has the DNA TGTGCCAGCAGACCGACTCCCATGAACACTGAAGCTTTCTTT.

The V gene is TRBV11-2, the J gene TRBJ1-2, with TRBD1 matching 8 bases. V lost 5 bases to trimming and J lost 4 bases; unmatched junction nucleotides: 3. The germline CDR1 and CDR2 sequences are SGHAT and FQNNGV. This CDR3 contains 13 residues. CDR3 amino acids: CASSRQGTYGYTF. The DNA of the CDR3 is TGTGCCAGCAGCCGACAGGGGACCTATGGCTACACCTTC.

The rearrangement links TRBV6-1 to TRBJ1-2; D unresolved. The CDR3 loop spans 15 amino acids. Trimming stripped 0 bases from V and 3 bases from J, with 11 bases between. Germline V CDR1 and CDR2: MNHNS, SASEGT. The CDR3 coding sequence is TGTGCCAGCAGTGAAGCTGGGAACACGTACTATGGCTACACCTTC. It codes for CASSEAGNTYYGYTF.

The chain has TRBV11-2 and TRBJ2-3, with D hard to call. Germline V gives CDR1 SGHAT, CDR2 FQNNGV. Trimming cost V 1 base and J 11 bases, with 13 bases left between them. The CDR3 length is 13 residues. The CDR3 DNA sequence: TGTGCCAGCAGCTTAGTGCCCGGGCTGGAGCAGTATTTT. This codes for CASSLVPGLEQYF.

This chain joins TRBV14 and TRBJ1-2; D is perhaps TRBD1 (5 bases). In germline, CDR1 is SGHDN, CDR2 FVKESK. V was shortened by 1 base and J by 2 bases, with 8 bases between the two germline ends. This CDR3 region has 14 residues. The CDR3 protein is CASSQGTRNYGYTF. DNA for the CDR3: TGTGCCAGCAGCCAAGGGACACGAAACTATGGCTACACCTTC.

V is TRBV6-5 and J is TRBJ2-7; the D is unclear. Germline CDR1 is MNHEY and CDR2 is SVGAGI. V lost 0 bases, J lost 2 bases, and 8 bases lay in between. This CDR3 has 14 amino acids. This CDR3 is CASSYSYGPYEQYF. In DNA form, the CDR3 reads TGTGCCAGCAGTTACTCCTACGGACCCTACGAGCAGTACTTC.

J is TRBJ2-3 and V is TRBV7-9; D could derive from TRBD1 or TRBD2 (5 bases each). Deletions cut 5 bases from V and 0 bases from J, with 12 bases between. The CDR3 loop spans 15 amino acids. From germline, CDR1 is SEHNR and CDR2 FQNEAQ (reference sequence). The CDR3 coding sequence is TGTGCCAGCAGCCCAACGGGACGAAGCACAGATACGCAGTATTTT. Amino acid sequence: CASSPTGRSTDTQYF.

J is TRBJ1-1 and V is TRBV6-2 or TRBV6-3; D uncertain. This CDR3 has 16 amino acids. V was pared by 2 bases and J by 7 bases, with 20 bases between. CDR1 is MNHEY and CDR2 is SVGEGT in the germline V gene. The CDR3 DNA sequence: TGTGCCAGCAGTTACAACCCCCTGAAGGCGAAAGGTGAAGCTTTCTTT. It is translated as CASSYNPLKAKGEAFF.

The chain carries TRBV12-3 or TRBV12-4 and TRBJ2-5; TRBD1 or TRBD2 may be the D gene (5 bases each). Deletions cut 2 bases from V and 5 bases from J, with 9 bases between. The CDR3 totals 13 residues. The CDR3 is CASSLWGSETQYF. In DNA form, the CDR3 reads TGTGCCAGCAGTTTATGGGGGTCGGAGACCCAGTACTTC.

The chain employs TRBV29-1 and TRBJ2-7, with 7 bases aligning to TRBD1. The V gene end was trimmed by 2 bases and the J gene end by 4 bases; junction bases not matched to a gene: 5. CDR1 and CDR2 from the germline V gene are SQVTM and ANQGSEA. The CDR3 runs 13 residues. CDR3 loop: CSVEQGGGYEQYF. In DNA form, the CDR3 reads TGCAGCGTTGAACAAGGGGGCGGGTACGAGCAGTACTTC.

The rearrangement uses TRBV7-9 and TRBJ2-1; D ambiguous. The CDR3 spans 15 residues. The V end was cut by 0 bases, the J end by 6 bases, with 12 bases between. Germline assignment: CDR1 SEHNR and CDR2 FQNEAQ (reference sequence). This CDR3 reads CASSLALPKINEQFF. CDR3 nucleotide sequence: TGTGCCAGCAGCTTAGCACTACCCAAAATCAATGAGCAGTTCTTC.

CDR3 bases: TGTGCCAGCAGCCAAGGGACGGGACAGAACTATGGCTACACCTTC. Amino acids: CASSQGTGQNYGYTF. The chain carries TRBV4-2 and TRBJ1-2; TRBD1 matches 7 bases. Germline lookup yields CDR1 LGHNA and CDR2 YNFKEQ. The CDR3 runs 15 residues. V dropped 1 base and J dropped 2; count of bases not matched to a gene: 4.